These T cell receptor beta chains were read from a single sample in a study of blood T cells in healthy people across ages. TCRdb called the 5' RACE reads again in MiXCR, with one record for every CDR3 protein. The sample lists more than 550,000 distinct CDR3 sequences; 22% were seen once. What was sequenced was blood. The receptors come from a man aged 65-85 years in good health. The CDR3 runs from the conserved cysteine through the conserved F or W. The D gene is left open where the match is weak. Clone size, where shown, is once, few, many, or a class for clones that have expanded.

j_call	clone_size	d_call	v_call	cdr3_nt	cdr3_aa
TRBJ2-3	NA	TRBD2	TRBV12-3/TRBV12-4	TGTGCCAGCAGTCCTCGACTAGCGGGGGTGTTCACAGATACGCAGTATTTT	CASSPRLAGVFTDTQYF
TRBJ2-1	NA	NA	TRBV24-1	TGTGCCACCAGTACCCCGGGAGTGGGGATCCATGGGCAGTTCTTC	CATSTPGVGIHGQFF
TRBJ2-3	NA	TRBD1	TRBV27	TGTGCCAGCAGACAGGGGGCTAGAGATACGCAGTATTTT	CASRQGARDTQYF
TRBJ2-1	NA	TRBD2	TRBV30	TGTGCCTGGAGTGGTGGACTAGCGGGAGCCTCCTACAATGAGCAGTTCTTC	CAWSGGLAGASYNEQFF
TRBJ1-2	many	NA	TRBV29-1	TGCAGCGATGGGGGGACTCAAGGCTACACCTTC	CSDGGTQGYTF
TRBJ2-1	few	NA	TRBV5-5	TGTGCCAGCAGCACCAAATGGACAGCGGCTGAGCAGTTCTTC	CASSTKWTAAEQFF
TRBJ2-1	NA	NA	TRBV5-1	TGCGCCAGCAGCTTGTTACTTTCGGACAATGAGCAGTTCTTC	CASSLLLSDNEQFF
TRBJ2-4	many	TRBD2	TRBV7-2	TGTGCCAGCAGCGTTACTAGCGGTCTAGCCAAAAACATTCAGTACTTC	CASSVTSGLAKNIQYF
TRBJ1-2	NA	NA	TRBV29-1	TGCAGCGTTCTTGGGACATCCGGCTACACCTTC	CSVLGTSGYTF
TRBJ1-1	few	NA	TRBV6-5	TGTGCCAGCAGCCCTAGGGGAGCTGAAGCTTTCTTT	CASSPRGAEAFF
TRBJ2-3	few	NA	TRBV24-1	TGTGCCACCAGTGATCCCGCCAAAACGCAGTATTTT	CATSDPAKTQYF
TRBJ2-7	few	TRBD2	TRBV20-1	TGCAGTGCTAGAGGGACTAGCGGGATTCGCGCCTACGAGCAGTACTTC	CSARGTSGIRAYEQYF
TRBJ2-5	NA	NA	TRBV12-3/TRBV12-4	TGTGCCAGCAGTTTGAACCAGTACCAAGAGACCCAGTACTTC	CASSLNQYQETQYF
TRBJ2-1	NA	NA	TRBV20-1	TGCAGTGCTAGGGTCCGTGGCGGGACGTGGAATGAGCAGTTCTTC	CSARVRGGTWNEQFF
TRBJ2-7	NA	NA	TRBV6-1	TGTGCCAGCAGTGAATTCGGCGGGGAGACCTACGAGCAGTACTTC	CASSEFGGETYEQYF
TRBJ2-1	few	TRBD2	TRBV4-1	TGCGCCAGCAGCCAAGAGGCTAGCGGGGGGGCCTCGCAGTTCTTC	CASSQEASGGASQFF
TRBJ2-1	NA	NA	TRBV2	TGTGCCAGCAGAGTAGCGACCTCCTACAATGAGCAGTTCTTC	CASRVATSYNEQFF
TRBJ2-3	NA	TRBD2	TRBV20-1	TGCAGTGCTAGTGTTTCCAGCGGGGGGGCCGTAAATACGCAGTATTTT	CSASVSSGGAVNTQYF
TRBJ2-3	few	NA	TRBV2	TGTGCCAGCACCCTCCAGGGAACTAGCACAGATACGCAGTATTTT	CASTLQGTSTDTQYF
TRBJ1-1	few	NA	TRBV30	TGTGCCTGGAGTGTATCTCCAGCTTTCTTT	CAWSVSPAFF
TRBJ2-5	many	NA	TRBV6-5	TGTGCCAGCAGTTACTTACCCGGGGCGGACCAAGAGACCCAGTACTTC	CASSYLPGADQETQYF
TRBJ2-1	NA	NA	TRBV3-1	TGTGCCAGCAGCCTCCGGGGTAGCGGAGTGGGGGATGAGCAGTTCTTC	CASSLRGSGVGDEQFF
TRBJ1-1	NA	TRBD1	TRBV11-2	TGTGCCAGCAGCGTGGGACAGGGGGGGACTGAAGCTTTCTTT	CASSVGQGGTEAFF
TRBJ2-3	few	NA	TRBV12-3/TRBV12-4	TGTGCCAGCAGTCCGCCCGGAGGGATAGATACGCAGTATTTT	CASSPPGGIDTQYF
TRBJ2-2	few	NA	TRBV7-8	TGTGCCAGCAGCCCGGTGGTGGGGCCCGGGGAGCTGTTTTTT	CASSPVVGPGELFF
TRBJ1-4	NA	NA	TRBV14	TGTGCCAGCAGCTACCAGACCGCCACGAATGAAAAACTGTTTTTT	CASSYQTATNEKLFF
TRBJ2-1	many	TRBD1	TRBV12-3/TRBV12-4	TGTGCCAGCAGTCAGGGACAGCTCAATGAGCAGTTCTTC	CASSQGQLNEQFF
TRBJ1-2	NA	TRBD1	TRBV14	TGTGCCAGCAGCCGCGGTAGGGGACAGAAATCCGGATATGGCTACACCTTC	CASSRGRGQKSGYGYTF
TRBJ2-3	NA	NA	TRBV23-1	TGCGCCAGCAGTCCAGTGGACGTGGGTACGCAGTATTTT	CASSPVDVGTQYF
TRBJ2-1	NA	TRBD2	TRBV9	TGTGCCAGCAGCGCGACTAGCCATGAGCAGTTCTTC	CASSATSHEQFF
TRBJ1-2	NA	TRBD1	TRBV7-9	TGTGCCAGCAGCTTAGTCGGGACAGACTATGGCTTCACCTTC	CASSLVGTDYGFTF
TRBJ2-3	NA	TRBD2	TRBV12-3/TRBV12-4	TGTGCCAGCGCCAAAGAGAGACTAGCGGGAGGACCGAGCACAGATGCGCAGTATTTT	CASAKERLAGGPSTDAQYF
TRBJ1-5	many	TRBD1	TRBV20-1	TGCAGTGCAGCCGGGACAGCCAGACAGCCCCAGCATTTT	CSAAGTARQPQHF
TRBJ2-3	few	TRBD2	TRBV11-1	TGTGCCAGCAGCTTATCTCTCACTAGCGGGATGGGAGATACGCAGTATTTT	CASSLSLTSGMGDTQYF
TRBJ2-2	NA	TRBD1	TRBV29-1	TGCAGCGTTGAGGGGACAGGGGCCGGGGAGCTGTTTTTT	CSVEGTGAGELFF
TRBJ2-2	NA	TRBD2	TRBV5-1	TGCGCCAGCAGCTTTAGGAGTCCAGCGGGGGGGCGAACCGGGGAGCTGTTTTTT	CASSFRSPAGGRTGELFF
TRBJ2-5	NA	NA	TRBV7-9	TGTGCCAGCAGCTCCGGGACGGAGCAAGAGACCCAGTGCTTC	CASSSGTEQETQCF
TRBJ2-2	NA	NA	TRBV5-1	TGCGCCAGCAGGAAGAACACAGGCGGCACCGGGGAGCTGTTTTTT	CASRKNTGGTGELFF
TRBJ1-6	NA	TRBD1	TRBV6-5	TGTGCCAGCCGGCCGGGACAGAGTTTCCCACCCCTCCACTTT	CASRPGQSFPPLHF
TRBJ2-1	few	NA	TRBV15	TGTGCCACCAGCAGAGATCTTACTAGCAGGGGCAATGAGCAGTTCTTC	CATSRDLTSRGNEQFF